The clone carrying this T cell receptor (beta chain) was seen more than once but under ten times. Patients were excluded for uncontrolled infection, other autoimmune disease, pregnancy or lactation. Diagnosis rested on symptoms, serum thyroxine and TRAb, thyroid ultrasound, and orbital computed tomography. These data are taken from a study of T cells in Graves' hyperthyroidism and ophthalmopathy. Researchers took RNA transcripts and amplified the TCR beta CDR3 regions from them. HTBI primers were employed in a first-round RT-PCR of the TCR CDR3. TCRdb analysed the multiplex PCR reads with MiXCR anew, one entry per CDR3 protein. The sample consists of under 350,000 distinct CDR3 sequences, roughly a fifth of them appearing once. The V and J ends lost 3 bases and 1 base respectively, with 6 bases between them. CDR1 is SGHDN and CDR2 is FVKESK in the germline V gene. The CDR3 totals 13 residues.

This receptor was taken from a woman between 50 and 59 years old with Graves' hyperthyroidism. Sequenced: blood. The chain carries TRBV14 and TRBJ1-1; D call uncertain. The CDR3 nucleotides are TGTGCCAGCAGCCAGTCCGGGAACACTGAAGCTTTCTTT. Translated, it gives CASSQSGNTEAFF.